This section outlines one T cell receptor beta chain sequence together with its context. The data derive from a study of PD-1 blockade in mismatch repair-deficient tumors. TCRs were sequenced from a few patients responding to pembrolizumab. Germline loops: CDR1 SGHTA, CDR2 FQGTGA. V lost 5 bases and J lost 4, with 14 bases in between. The CDR3 totals 15 residues. TCRdb's copy holds only in-frame clones and misses some; the assay was immunoSEQ multiplex PCR. The data hold approximately 50,000 clones, with around four fifths observed a single time. Sequencing was performed on peripheral blood, taken 4 weeks after starting pembrolizumab. J is TRBJ2-2 and V is TRBV7-3, with a possible D match to TRBD1 (6 bases). The receptor was isolated from an adult with mismatch repair-deficient cancer. DNA of the CDR3: TGTGCCAGCAGCCCCGACAGGACCTCCACCGGGGAGCTGTTTTTT. Translating it yields CASSPDRTSTGELFF.